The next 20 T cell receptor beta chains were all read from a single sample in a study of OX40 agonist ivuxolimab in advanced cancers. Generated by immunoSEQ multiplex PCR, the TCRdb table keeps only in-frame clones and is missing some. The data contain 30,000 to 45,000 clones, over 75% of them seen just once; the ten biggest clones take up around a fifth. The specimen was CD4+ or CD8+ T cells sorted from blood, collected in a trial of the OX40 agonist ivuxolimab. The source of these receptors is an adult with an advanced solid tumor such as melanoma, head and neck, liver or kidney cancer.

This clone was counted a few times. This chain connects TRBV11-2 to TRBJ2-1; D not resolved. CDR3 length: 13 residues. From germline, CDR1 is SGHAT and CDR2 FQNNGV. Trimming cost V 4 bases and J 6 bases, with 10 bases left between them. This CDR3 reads CASSSHMGNEQFF. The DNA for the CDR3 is TGTGCCAGCAGCTCCCATATGGGCAATGAGCAGTTCTTC.

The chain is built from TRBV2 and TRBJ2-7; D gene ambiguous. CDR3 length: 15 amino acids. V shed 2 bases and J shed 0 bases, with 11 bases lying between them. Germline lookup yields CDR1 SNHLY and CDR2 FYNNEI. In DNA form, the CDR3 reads TGTGCCAGCAGTGAACGAGGTCTTAGCTCCTACGAGCAGTACTTC. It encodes CASSERGLSSYEQYF. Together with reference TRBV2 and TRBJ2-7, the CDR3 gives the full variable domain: EPEVTQTPSHQVTQMGQEVILRCVPISNHLYFYWYRQILGQKVEFLVSFYNNEISEKSEIFDDQFSVERPDGSNFTLKIRSTKLEDSAMYFCASSERGLSSYEQYFGPGTRLTVT.

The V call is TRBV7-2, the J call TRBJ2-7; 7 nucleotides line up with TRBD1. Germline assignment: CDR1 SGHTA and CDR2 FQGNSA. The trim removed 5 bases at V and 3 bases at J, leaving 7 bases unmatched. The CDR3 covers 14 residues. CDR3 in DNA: TGTGCCAGCAGCCACCGGGACAGAAACTACGAGCAGTACTTC. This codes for CASSHRDRNYEQYF. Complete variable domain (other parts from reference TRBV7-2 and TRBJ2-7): GAGVSQSPSNKVTEKGKDVELRCDPISGHTALYWYRQSLGQGLEFLIYFQGNSAPDKSGLPSDRFSAERTGGSVSTLTIQRTQQEDSAVYLCASSHRDRNYEQYFGPGTRLTVT.

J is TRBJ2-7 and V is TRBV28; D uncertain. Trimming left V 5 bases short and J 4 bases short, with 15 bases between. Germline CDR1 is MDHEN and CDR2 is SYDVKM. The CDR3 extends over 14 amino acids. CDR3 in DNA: TGTGCCAGCAGTGGACCGTCCAACGCGTACGAGCAGTACTTC. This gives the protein CASSGPSNAYEQYF.

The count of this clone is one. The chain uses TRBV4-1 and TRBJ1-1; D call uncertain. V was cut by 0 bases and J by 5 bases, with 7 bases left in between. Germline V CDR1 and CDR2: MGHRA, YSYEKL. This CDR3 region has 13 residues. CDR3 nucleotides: TGCGCCAGCAGCCAAGATTCCAGAACTGAAGCTTTCTTT. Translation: CASSQDSRTEAFF.

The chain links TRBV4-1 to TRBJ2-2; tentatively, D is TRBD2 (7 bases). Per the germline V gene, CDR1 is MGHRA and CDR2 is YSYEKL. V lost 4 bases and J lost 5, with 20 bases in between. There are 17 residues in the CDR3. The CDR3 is CASSLLTGGLGTGELFF. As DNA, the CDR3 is TGCGCCAGCAGCCTCCTTACGGGGGGCTTAGGGACCGGGGAGCTGTTTTTT.

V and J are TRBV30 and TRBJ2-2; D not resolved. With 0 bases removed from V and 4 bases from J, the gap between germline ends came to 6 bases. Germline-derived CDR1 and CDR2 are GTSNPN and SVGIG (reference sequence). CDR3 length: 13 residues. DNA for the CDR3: TGTGCCTGGAGTGTCTCTAGCACCGGGGAGCTGTTTTTT. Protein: CAWSVSSTGELFF.

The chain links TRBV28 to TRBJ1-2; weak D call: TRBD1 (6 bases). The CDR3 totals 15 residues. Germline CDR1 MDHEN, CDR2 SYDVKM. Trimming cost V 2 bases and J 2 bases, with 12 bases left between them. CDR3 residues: CASSLPGGANYGYTF. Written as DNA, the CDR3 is TGTGCCAGCAGTTTACCCGGGGGGGCGAACTATGGCTACACCTTC.

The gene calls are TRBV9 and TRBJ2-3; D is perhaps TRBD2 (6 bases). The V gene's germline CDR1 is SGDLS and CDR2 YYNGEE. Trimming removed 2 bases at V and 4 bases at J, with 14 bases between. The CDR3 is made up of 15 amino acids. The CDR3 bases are TGTGCCAGCAGCGTTTCGGGGGAGGAATCAGATACGCAGTATTTT. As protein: CASSVSGEESDTQYF.

CDR3 in DNA: TGTGCCAGCAGCCACTTTACTGACATTTCCTACGAGCAGTACTTC. This encodes CASSHFTDISYEQYF. The chain couples TRBV7-9 to TRBJ2-7; unclear D gene. V lost 5 bases, J lost 1 base, and 15 bases lay in between. Germline V gives CDR1 SEHNR, CDR2 FQNEAQ (reference sequence). The CDR3 is 15 amino acids.

CDR3 DNA sequence: TGCGCCAGCAGCCCGACCAACTCACGGAGACAAGAGACCCAGTACTTC. This sequence encodes CASSPTNSRRQETQYF. The J gene is TRBJ2-5, the V gene TRBV5-1; no firm D call. The germline CDR1 and CDR2 sequences are SGHRS and YFSETQ. This CDR3 comprises 16 residues. V was pared by 4 bases and J by 2 bases, with 18 bases between.

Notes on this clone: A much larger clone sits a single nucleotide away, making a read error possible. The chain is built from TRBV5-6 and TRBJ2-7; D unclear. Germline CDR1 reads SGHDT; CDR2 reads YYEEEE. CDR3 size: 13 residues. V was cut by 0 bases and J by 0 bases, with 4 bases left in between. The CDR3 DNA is TGTGCCAGCAGCTTGGACACCTCCTACGAGCAGTACTTC. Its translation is CASSLDTSYEQYF.

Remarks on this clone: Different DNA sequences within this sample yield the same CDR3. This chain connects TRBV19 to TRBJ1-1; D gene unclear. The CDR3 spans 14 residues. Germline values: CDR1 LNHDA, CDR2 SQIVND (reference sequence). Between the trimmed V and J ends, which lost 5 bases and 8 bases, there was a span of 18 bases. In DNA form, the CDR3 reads TGTGCCAGTAGTCCCGGGCCCTTCGCCGGGGAAGCTTTCTTT. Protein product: CASSPGPFAGEAFF. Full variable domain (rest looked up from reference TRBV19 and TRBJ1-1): DGGITQSPKYLFRKEGQNVTLSCEQNLNHDAMYWYRQDPGQGLRLIYYSQIVNDFQKGDIAEGYSVSREKKESFPLTVTSAQKNPTAFYLCASSPGPFAGEAFFGQGTRLTVV.

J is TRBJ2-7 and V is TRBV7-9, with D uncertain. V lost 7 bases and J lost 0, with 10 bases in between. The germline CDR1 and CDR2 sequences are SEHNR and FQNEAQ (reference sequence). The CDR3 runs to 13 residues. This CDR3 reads CASTSRGSYEQYF. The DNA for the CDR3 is TGTGCCAGCACTTCCCGTGGCTCCTACGAGCAGTACTTC.

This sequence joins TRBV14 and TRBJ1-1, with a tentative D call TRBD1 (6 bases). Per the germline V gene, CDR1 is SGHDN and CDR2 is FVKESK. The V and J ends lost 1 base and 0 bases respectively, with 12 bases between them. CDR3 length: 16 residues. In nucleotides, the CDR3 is TGTGCCAGCAGCCAAGTTACAGGGCCCATGAACACTGAAGCTTTCTTT. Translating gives CASSQVTGPMNTEAFF.

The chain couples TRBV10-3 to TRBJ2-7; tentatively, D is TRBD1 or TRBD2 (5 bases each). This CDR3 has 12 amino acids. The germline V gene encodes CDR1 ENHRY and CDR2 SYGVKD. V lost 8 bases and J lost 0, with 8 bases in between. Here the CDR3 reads CAIGDLSYEQYF. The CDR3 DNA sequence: TGTGCCATCGGGGACCTCTCCTACGAGCAGTACTTC.

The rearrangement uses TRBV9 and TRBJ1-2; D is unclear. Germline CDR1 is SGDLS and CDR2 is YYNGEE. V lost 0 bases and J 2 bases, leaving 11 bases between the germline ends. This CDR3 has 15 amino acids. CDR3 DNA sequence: TGTGCCAGCAGCGTAGGGAGCAGTTCCAACTATGGCTACACCTTC. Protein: CASSVGSSSNYGYTF.

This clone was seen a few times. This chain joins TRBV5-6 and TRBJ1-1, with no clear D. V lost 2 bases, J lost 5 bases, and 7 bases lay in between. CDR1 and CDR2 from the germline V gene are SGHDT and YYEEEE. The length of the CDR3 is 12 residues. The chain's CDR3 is CASSFGGTEAFF. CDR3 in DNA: TGTGCCAGCAGCTTCGGAGGGACTGAAGCTTTCTTT. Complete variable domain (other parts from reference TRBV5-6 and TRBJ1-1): DAGVTQSPTHLIKTRGQQVTLRCSPKSGHDTVSWYQQALGQGPQFIFQYYEEEERQRGNFPDRFSGHQFPNYSSELNVNALLLGDSALYLCASSFGGTEAFFGQGTRLTVV.

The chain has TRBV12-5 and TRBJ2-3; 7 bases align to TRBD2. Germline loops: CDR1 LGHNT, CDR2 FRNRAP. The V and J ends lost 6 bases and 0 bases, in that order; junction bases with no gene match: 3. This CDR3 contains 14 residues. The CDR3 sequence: CASGLGGSTDTQYF. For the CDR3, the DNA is TGTGCTAGTGGCCTCGGGGGGAGCACAGATACGCAGTATTTT.

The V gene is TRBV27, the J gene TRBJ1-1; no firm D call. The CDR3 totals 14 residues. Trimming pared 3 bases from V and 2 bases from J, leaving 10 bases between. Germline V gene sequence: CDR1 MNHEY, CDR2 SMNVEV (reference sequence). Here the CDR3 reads CASSLRGGNTEAFF. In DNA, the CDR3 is TGTGCCAGCAGTTTGCGGGGAGGCAACACTGAAGCTTTCTTT.